The 30 T cell receptor beta chains given below trace back to one sample, sequenced in a study of cytomegalovirus exposure and HLA in healthy donors. Clones were sequenced by immunoSEQ multiplex PCR, and TCRdb holds only the in-frame ones, with some missing. The table lists fewer than 250,000 clones, approximately 80% of them singletons. The sequencing sample was made of PBMCs. Source of these receptors: a woman aged 25 to 39 in good health and CMV-seropositive.

The rearrangement links TRBV5-6 to TRBJ1-5, with no clear D. The CDR3 consists of 15 residues. From germline, CDR1 is SGHDT and CDR2 YYEEEE. V was shortened by 4 bases and J by 0 bases, with 11 bases between the two germline ends. The CDR3 DNA follows: TGTGCCAGCAGCCAACGGTGGGCTAGCAATCAGCCCCAGCATTTT. It translates to CASSQRWASNQPQHF.

V usage is TRBV2 and J usage is TRBJ2-5; D call uncertain. CDR3 length equals 11 residues. The ends were cut back, 8 bases at V and 4 bases at J, with 8 bases in the middle. CDR1 SNHLY and CDR2 FYNNEI come from the germline V gene. Here the CDR3 DNA reads TGTGCCAGCGCCCCCACAGAGACCCAGTACTTC. It yields the protein CASAPTETQYF. Drawing the rest from reference TRBV2 and TRBJ2-5, the complete variable domain is EPEVTQTPSHQVTQMGQEVILRCVPISNHLYFYWYRQILGQKVEFLVSFYNNEISEKSEIFDDQFSVERPDGSNFTLKIRSTKLEDSAMYFCASAPTETQYFGPGTRLLVL.

The CDR3 region is CASMTGKFRAEAFF. DNA of the CDR3: TGTGCCAGCATGACAGGGAAGTTTCGGGCTGAAGCTTTCTTT. V and J are TRBV28 and TRBJ1-1, with 7 bases fitting TRBD1. V trimming: 7 bases; J trimming: 6 bases; junction bases outside the gene matches: 11. Germline V gene sequence: CDR1 MDHEN, CDR2 SYDVKM. The CDR3 is 14 amino acids.

The rearrangement joins TRBV30 to TRBJ1-4; tentatively, D is TRBD1 (5 bases). The V end lost 4 bases, the J end lost 0 bases, and 9 bases lay between the germline ends. Germline V gene lookup returns CDR1 GTSNPN and CDR2 SVGIG (reference sequence). The CDR3 consists of 14 residues. The CDR3 protein is CAWMGGATNEKLFF. The CDR3 DNA sequence: TGTGCCTGGATGGGGGGGGCAACTAATGAAAAACTGTTTTTT.

This chain joins TRBV14 and TRBJ1-2; D may be TRBD1 (5 bases). V was pared by 4 bases and J by 5 bases, with 8 bases between. CDR3 length: 12 residues. The V gene's germline CDR1 is SGHDN and CDR2 FVKESK. CDR3 loop: CASSPGVYGYTF. CDR3 bases: TGTGCCAGCAGCCCGGGGGTGTATGGCTACACCTTC.

The CDR3 DNA reads as TGTGCTAGTCCCCTGGGGGTCACTGAAGCTTTCTTT. Amino acids: CASPLGVTEAFF. This chain links TRBV12-5 with TRBJ1-1; a possible D gene is TRBD1 (5 bases). There are 12 residues in the CDR3. Trimming took 8 bases from V and 4 from J, leaving 11 bases between them. Per the germline V gene, CDR1 is LGHNT and CDR2 is FRNRAP. The variable domain in full, with the rest retrieved from reference TRBV12-5 and TRBJ1-1, is DARVTQTPRHKVTEMGQEVTMRCQPILGHNTVFWYRQTMMQGLELLAYFRNRAPLDDSGMPKDRFSAEMPDATLATLKIQPSEPRDSAVYFCASPLGVTEAFFGQGTRLTVV.

The chain is built from TRBV7-7 and TRBJ2-6, with D perhaps matching TRBD2 (6 bases). The CDR3 extends over 19 amino acids. Germline V gene data show CDR1 as SSHAT and CDR2 as FNYEAQ (reference sequence). In DNA, the CDR3 is TGTGCTAGCGGCTCGATGCTGGGAAATCGTCTCGCTGGGGCCAACGTCCTGACTTTC. Residues: CASGSMLGNRLAGANVLTF.

J is TRBJ2-5 and V is TRBV11-1; 8 bases agree with TRBD2. This CDR3 has 15 amino acids. With 4 bases clipped from V and 4 bases from J, the junction kept 8 bases outside the gene matches. From germline, CDR1 is SGHAT and CDR2 FQDESV (reference sequence). As DNA, the CDR3 is TGTGCCAGCAGCTCGCCCCACCTAGCGGGAGAGACCCAGTACTTC. Translation gives CASSSPHLAGETQYF.

CDR3 sequence (DNA): TGCGCCAGCAGCTCGGGGGTCAGGAGTTTCGACGAGCAGTACTTC. Residues: CASSSGVRSFDEQYF. V is TRBV5-1 and J is TRBJ2-7, with D possibly being TRBD2 (6 bases). The CDR3 runs 15 residues. Germline V gene lookup returns CDR1 SGHRS and CDR2 YFSETQ. The ends were cut back, 3 bases at V and 5 bases at J, with 18 bases in the middle. Combining the CDR3 with reference TRBV5-1 and TRBJ2-7 gives the whole variable domain KAGVTQTPRYLIKTRGQQVTLSCSPISGHRSVSWYQQTPGQGLQFLFEYFSETQRNKGNFPGRFSGRQFSNSRSEMNVSTLELGDSALYLCASSSGVRSFDEQYFGPGTRLTVT.

This clone was found a few times. Other DNA sequences of this sample code for an identical CDR3. This rearrangement joins TRBV7-9 to TRBJ1-5; 7 bases agree with TRBD1. This CDR3 region has 12 residues. Germline loops: CDR1 SEHNR, CDR2 FQNEAQ (reference sequence). Losses at the gene ends were 5 bases for V and 7 bases for J; bases not matched to a gene: 2. CDR3 loop: CASSLDRQPQHF. CDR3 bases: TGTGCCAGCAGCCTGGACAGGCAGCCCCAGCATTTT.

The J gene is TRBJ2-5, the V gene TRBV12-2; the D call in the table, TRBD2, was not verified against the DNA. TRBV12-2 is tagged as a pseudogene. This CDR3 is built from 19 residues. The CDR3 sequence: CASRSSLRGLAGAQETQYF. CDR3 nucleotides: TGTGCAAGTCGCTCATCCCTACGCGGACTAGCGGGAGCCCAAGAGACCCAGTACTTC.

This sequence joins TRBV29-1 and TRBJ2-2; 11 nucleotides line up with TRBD2. The V and J ends lost 7 bases and 7 bases, in that order; junction bases with no gene match: 11. This CDR3 comprises 15 residues. Germline CDR1 is SQVTM and CDR2 is ANQGSEA. CDR3: CSGETSGGGGGELFF. The DNA for the CDR3 is TGCAGCGGAGAAACTAGCGGGGGCGGTGGCGGGGAGCTGTTTTTT.

The chain has TRBV6-1 and TRBJ1-2, with D tentatively TRBD1 (5 bases). Germline V gene data show CDR1 as MNHNS and CDR2 as SASEGT. The V end was cut by 2 bases, the J end by 3 bases, with 10 bases between. CDR3 size: 14 residues. CDR3 coding DNA: TGTGCCAGCAGTGAATCTAGGGGCGACTATGGCTACACCTTC. It specifies CASSESRGDYGYTF.

V usage is TRBV2 and J usage is TRBJ2-7, with D uncertain. V was shortened by 5 bases and J by 3 bases, with 17 bases between the two germline ends. CDR1 and CDR2 (germline): SNHLY, FYNNEI. CDR3 size: 15 residues. The CDR3 loop reads CASSKSEIPFYEQYF. CDR3 DNA: TGTGCCAGCAGTAAAAGTGAAATCCCTTTCTACGAGCAGTACTTC.

This chain joins TRBV27 and TRBJ2-1; the match to TRBD2 covers 10 bases. J lost 9 bases, V lost 7 bases, and 15 bases had no gene match. Germline CDR1 MNHEY, CDR2 SMNVEV (reference sequence). The CDR3 has 16 residues. CDR3 residues: CASTPTLAGDVGEQFF. CDR3 nucleotide sequence: TGTGCCAGCACCCCCACTCTAGCGGGAGATGTTGGTGAGCAGTTCTTC.

The chain has TRBV11-2 and TRBJ2-7; D is uncertain. Germline V gene data show CDR1 as SGHAT and CDR2 as FQNNGV. The V and J ends lost 1 base and 3 bases respectively, with 13 bases between them. There are 15 residues in the CDR3. CDR3 DNA sequence: TGTGCCAGCAGCTTAGTTTTGGACGCTTTCTACGAGCAGTACTTC. Translated, it gives CASSLVLDAFYEQYF.

V gene TRBV9 combines with J gene TRBJ1-2, with D unresolved. The CDR3 has 16 residues. Germline CDR1 and CDR2: SGDLS and YYNGEE. Between the trimmed V and J ends, which lost 0 bases and 5 bases, there was a span of 17 bases. The chain's CDR3 is CASSVARHGFGYGYTF. The CDR3 DNA reads as TGTGCCAGCAGCGTAGCACGACACGGATTTGGTTATGGCTACACCTTC.

This chain joins TRBV5-8 and TRBJ1-5, with a weak D call TRBD1 (6 bases). The CDR3 totals 15 residues. V was clipped by 0 bases and J by 2 bases, with 9 bases between them. The germline CDR1 and CDR2 sequences are SGHTS and YDEGEE. As DNA, the CDR3 is TGTGCCAGCAGCTTGGCACAGGGCGGCAATCAGCCCCAGCATTTT. Its protein is CASSLAQGGNQPQHF. Full variable domain (remainder filled in from reference TRBV5-8 and TRBJ1-5): EAGVTQSPTHLIKTRGQQATLRCSPISGHTSVYWYQQALGLGLQFLLWYDEGEERNRGNFPPRFSGRQFPNYSSELNVNALELEDSALYLCASSLAQGGNQPQHFGDGTRLSIL.

The rearrangement links TRBV27 to TRBJ2-1; 7 bases align to TRBD2. The CDR3 has 18 residues. In germline, CDR1 is MNHEY, CDR2 SMNVEV (reference sequence). The trim removed 4 bases at V and 1 base at J, leaving 13 bases unmatched. CDR3 in amino acids: CASSSRSAGVGSYNEQFF. Written as DNA, the CDR3 is TGTGCCAGCAGTTCTCGCTCGGCGGGAGTCGGGTCCTACAATGAGCAGTTCTTC.

This chain connects TRBV29-1 to TRBJ1-1, with a tentative D call TRBD1 (6 bases). In germline, CDR1 is SQVTM, CDR2 ANQGSEA. V was pared by 7 bases and J by 4 bases, with 19 bases between. CDR3 size: 14 residues. CDR3 in amino acids: CSAPIGGVGTEAFF. DNA of the CDR3: TGCAGCGCCCCGATCGGGGGCGTGGGCACTGAAGCTTTCTTT.

The chain employs TRBV9 and TRBJ2-7; 8 bases match TRBD1. V shed 0 bases, J shed 6 bases, and the junction held 5 bases outside the gene matches. The CDR3 extends over 14 amino acids. Germline V gives CDR1 SGDLS, CDR2 YYNGEE. The CDR3, as DNA: TGTGCCAGCAGCGTAGCGCAGGGGGCGACCGAGCAGTACTTC. It codes for CASSVAQGATEQYF.

The rearrangement links TRBV6-1 to TRBJ1-2, with a possible D match to TRBD1 (5 bases). This CDR3 is built from 13 residues. Trimming removed 8 bases from V and 0 bases from J, with 10 bases in between. Germline CDR1 reads MNHNS; CDR2 reads SASEGT. CDR3 in amino acids: CASHAGPNYGYTF. CDR3 DNA: TGTGCCAGCCATGCGGGACCTAACTATGGCTACACCTTC.

This rearrangement joins TRBV18 to TRBJ2-7; D might be TRBD1 (6 bases). This CDR3 has 13 residues. The V end lost 2 bases, the J end lost 3 bases, and 8 bases lay between the germline ends. CDR1 KGHSH and CDR2 LQKENI come from the germline V gene. The DNA of the CDR3 is TGTGCCAGCTCACCAACAGGGAACTACGAGCAGTACTTC. Amino acids: CASSPTGNYEQYF.

The V call is TRBV27, the J call TRBJ2-2; D unresolved. Germline CDR1 MNHEY, CDR2 SMNVEV (reference sequence). V was shortened by 5 bases and J by 4 bases, with 8 bases between the two germline ends. This CDR3 has 13 amino acids. As DNA, the CDR3 is TGTGCCAGCAGTAGCTATGGCACCGGGGAGCTGTTTTTT. It codes for CASSSYGTGELFF.

The chain is built from TRBV19 and TRBJ2-3, with no clear D. The CDR3 length is 13 residues. The germline CDR1 and CDR2 sequences are LNHDA and SQIVND (reference sequence). Trimming removed 6 bases at V and 2 bases at J, with 9 bases between. The CDR3 DNA sequence: TGTGCCAGTAGGCCTCCTAACACAGATACGCAGTATTTT. It is translated as CASRPPNTDTQYF.

The chain recombines TRBV9 with TRBJ1-2; TRBD1 matches at 7 bases. Trimming removed 5 bases from V and 7 bases from J; junction bases left unmatched: 8. CDR3 length: 13 amino acids. Germline CDR1 and CDR2: SGDLS and YYNGEE. This CDR3 reads CASRPQGEGGYTF. CDR3 nucleotide sequence: TGTGCCAGCAGACCCCAGGGGGAGGGTGGCTACACCTTC.

In its sample, this clone was seen many times. The chain carries TRBV29-1 and TRBJ1-2; no reliable D call. V lost 4 bases and J 6 bases, leaving 9 bases between the germline ends. This CDR3 has 11 residues. Germline CDR1 reads SQVTM; CDR2 reads ANQGSEA. The CDR3 region has the DNA TGCAGCGTTGTGGAGGGAAATGGCTACACCTTC. Its translation is CSVVEGNGYTF.

The chain is built from TRBV27 and TRBJ2-2; TRBD1 agrees at 9 bases. Germline CDR1 reads MNHEY; CDR2 reads SMNVEV (reference sequence). This CDR3 comprises 16 residues. After removal of 7 bases from V and 0 bases from J, the junction contained 6 bases not matched to a gene. The CDR3 region is CASKPGTGSNTGELFF. For the CDR3, the DNA is TGTGCCAGCAAACCTGGGACAGGGTCGAACACCGGGGAGCTGTTTTTT.

The J gene is TRBJ1-2, the V gene TRBV28; D remains ambiguous. In germline, CDR1 is MDHEN, CDR2 SYDVKM. V was cut by 3 bases and J by 4 bases, with 9 bases left in between. The length of the CDR3 is 13 residues. Written as DNA, the CDR3 is TGTGCCAGCAGTTTCTCGGAGTTCTATGGCTACACCTTC. The encoded protein is CASSFSEFYGYTF.

This chain joins TRBV9 and TRBJ1-2, with D hard to call. The V end lost 7 bases, the J end lost 7 bases, and 26 bases lay between the germline ends. Germline CDR1 and CDR2: SGDLS and YYNGEE. CDR3 length: 16 amino acids. The CDR3 region has the DNA TGTGCCAGCGGAGGGTCGATGTTGGAGGGCAGGTCTGGCTACACCTTC. It specifies CASGGSMLEGRSGYTF.